Presented here are 23 T cell receptor beta chains from one specimen sequenced in a study of siplizumab effects on memory and regulatory T cells. Sequenced by immunoSEQ multiplex PCR; TCRdb stores in-frame clones only, minus some. The sample holds about 110,000 clones, roughly nine tenths seen once. Sequencing was done on a sample of Tregs sorted from blood. Source of these receptors: a human donor in good health.

The V and J genes are TRBV7-9 and TRBJ1-2; 8 bases align to TRBD1. CDR3 length: 15 amino acids. Germline V CDR1 and CDR2: SEHNR, FQNEAQ (reference sequence). The J segment lost 6 bases and the V segment lost 5 bases, leaving 11 bases of the junction unmatched. The CDR3 region is CASSATQGAWDGYTF. DNA for the CDR3: TGTGCCAGCAGCGCAACCCAGGGGGCCTGGGATGGCTACACCTTC.

The gene calls are TRBV10-3 and TRBJ2-7; TRBD1 might be the D (6 bases). The CDR3 is 14 amino acids. Germline V gives CDR1 ENHRY, CDR2 SYGVKD. V was trimmed by 3 bases and J by 4 bases, leaving 13 bases between them. CDR3 protein: CAISEQGEIYEQYF. For the CDR3, the DNA is TGTGCCATCAGTGAACAGGGAGAAATTTACGAGCAGTACTTC.

The chain employs TRBV19 and TRBJ1-5; the D gene is possibly TRBD1 (5 bases). The germline gives CDR1 LNHDA, CDR2 SQIVND (reference sequence). The CDR3 length is 13 residues. Deletions cut 5 bases from V and 3 bases from J, with 8 bases between. Written as DNA, the CDR3 is TGTGCCAGTAGTCGGGACTCCAATCAGCCCCAGCATTTT. Encoded protein: CASSRDSNQPQHF.

This clone was observed once. The chain joins TRBV7-2 to TRBJ2-1; 11 positions agree with TRBD2. CDR1 is SGHTA and CDR2 is FQGNSA in the germline V gene. V gave up 1 base and J gave up 7 bases; unmatched junction bases: 9. The CDR3 is 17 residues long. The CDR3 protein is CASSLVGSGGARNEQFF. CDR3 bases: TGTGCCAGCAGCTTAGTAGGTAGCGGGGGGGCCCGTAATGAGCAGTTCTTC.

The genes are TRBV11-3 and TRBJ2-7; 13 bases are a match to TRBD2. The V gene end was trimmed by 5 bases and the J gene end by 5 bases; junction bases not matched to a gene: 9. The germline gives CDR1 SGHNT, CDR2 YENEEA. The CDR3 runs 16 residues. CDR3 sequence (DNA): TGTGCCAGCAGCCTCTCGGGGACTAGCGGGGCCAACGAGCAGTACTTC. As protein: CASSLSGTSGANEQYF.

The DNA for the CDR3 is TGTGCCAGCAGCGTGAGGAGCCAGGGTACTGAAGCTTTCTTT. This translates into CASSVRSQGTEAFF. The chain uses TRBV9 and TRBJ1-1; D may be TRBD1 (5 bases). This CDR3 is built from 14 residues. Germline lookup yields CDR1 SGDLS and CDR2 YYNGEE. V lost 2 bases to trimming and J lost 5 bases, with 13 bases between them.

The CDR3 loop reads CASSPSGGAGETQYF. The CDR3 DNA is TGTGCCAGCTCACCATCGGGAGGGGCCGGGGAGACCCAGTACTTC. This chain uses TRBV18 with TRBJ2-5; 8 positions match TRBD2. V shed 2 bases and J 5 bases; nucleotides not matched to a gene: 7. This CDR3 comprises 15 residues. Germline CDR1 reads KGHSH; CDR2 reads LQKENI.

This chain uses TRBV6-6 with TRBJ2-1, with TRBD2 matching over 8 bases. V was pared by 1 base and J by 4 bases, with 3 bases of the junction left unmatched. This CDR3 spans 15 amino acids. The germline CDR1 and CDR2 sequences are MNHNY and SVGAGI (reference sequence). The CDR3 reads CASSYWLAGYNEQFF. In nucleotides, the CDR3 is TGTGCCAGCAGTTACTGGCTAGCGGGTTACAATGAGCAGTTCTTC.

This chain links TRBV25-1 with TRBJ2-6, with 8 positions matching TRBD2. The CDR3 has 16 amino acids. V gave up 7 bases and J gave up 4 bases; unmatched junction bases: 9. Germline V CDR1 and CDR2: MGHDK, SYGVNS. The CDR3 coding sequence is TGTGCCAGCACTATCGGGGGGGCAGCAGGGGCCAACGTCCTGACTTTC. Its protein is CASTIGGAAGANVLTF.

This clone has only one observation. The gene calls are TRBV9 and TRBJ2-6; the D gene is possibly TRBD1 (6 bases). The ends were cut back, 0 bases at V and 12 bases at J, with 10 bases in the middle. Germline CDR1 and CDR2: SGDLS and YYNGEE. The CDR3 is 13 residues long. CDR3 sequence: CASSVGQERVLTF. CDR3 sequence (DNA): TGTGCCAGCAGCGTAGGACAGGAACGCGTCCTGACTTTC.

This chain joins TRBV2 and TRBJ1-1; 8 bases line up with TRBD1. CDR1 and CDR2 (germline): SNHLY, FYNNEI. V shed 6 bases and J 1 base; nucleotides not matched to a gene: 4. The length of the CDR3 is 14 residues. CDR3 nucleotide sequence: TGTGCCAGCAGGACAGGGGCAGGGAACACTGAAGCTTTCTTT. Translated, it gives CASRTGAGNTEAFF.

The gene calls are TRBV13 and TRBJ1-2; D is uncertain. Germline loops: CDR1 PRHDT, CDR2 FYEKMQ (reference sequence). V shed 6 bases and J shed 2 bases, with 7 bases lying between them. The CDR3 totals 12 residues. This CDR3 is CASSKQNYGYTF. The CDR3, as DNA: TGTGCCAGCAGTAAACAGAACTATGGCTACACCTTC.

This chain links TRBV4-1 with TRBJ1-4; 8 positions match TRBD1. This CDR3 region has 17 residues. The germline gives CDR1 MGHRA, CDR2 YSYEKL. The ends lost 2 bases at V and 4 bases at J; junction bases unmatched: 9. CDR3 loop: CASSQFFKGQVNEKLFF. DNA for the CDR3: TGCGCCAGCAGCCAATTCTTTAAGGGACAGGTTAATGAAAAACTGTTTTTT.

The J gene is TRBJ2-3, the V gene TRBV6-5; 7 bases match TRBD2. The V segment lost 5 bases and the J segment 6 bases; nucleotides outside the gene matches: 8. Germline V CDR1 and CDR2: MNHEY, SVGAGI. The CDR3 runs to 14 residues. The CDR3 region has the DNA TGTGCCAGCAGTCTTGGTTTGGGAGGGGATACGCAGTATTTT. This encodes CASSLGLGGDTQYF.

This chain uses TRBV5-8 with TRBJ1-2; D call uncertain. The CDR3 has 13 residues. Germline CDR1 is SGHTS and CDR2 is YDEGEE. V lost 4 bases, J lost 0 bases, and 7 bases lay in between. The CDR3 protein is CASSPTSNYGYTF. In nucleotides, the CDR3 is TGTGCCAGCAGCCCGACTTCTAACTATGGCTACACCTTC.

This clone was picked up one time. The chain links TRBV11-2 to TRBJ1-1; D unclear. This CDR3 contains 17 residues. Germline V lookup: CDR1 SGHAT, CDR2 FQNNGV. V lost 0 bases and J 2 bases, leaving 16 bases between the germline ends. This CDR3 is CASSLDREINGNTEAFF. CDR3 sequence (DNA): TGTGCCAGCAGCTTAGATAGGGAGATAAACGGAAACACTGAAGCTTTCTTT.

The J gene is TRBJ2-5, the V gene TRBV5-1, with D possibly TRBD1 on 6 matching bases. Trimming took off 0 bases at V and 5 bases at J, with 11 bases between the two ends. This CDR3 spans 14 amino acids. Germline V gives CDR1 SGHRS, CDR2 YFSETQ. CDR3 region: CASSLAARGETQYF. The CDR3 DNA is TGCGCCAGCAGCTTGGCCGCTAGGGGGGAGACCCAGTACTTC.

V gene TRBV11-2 combines with J gene TRBJ1-6; D is ambiguous. The CDR3 sequence is 14 residues long. Germline V gives CDR1 SGHAT, CDR2 FQNNGV. V lost 5 bases and J lost 9, with 14 bases in between. For the CDR3, the DNA is TGTGCCAGCAGCATGTTCCGGGCGGGTTCACCCCTCCACTTT. It specifies CASSMFRAGSPLHF.

A single count supports this clone. This chain connects TRBV7-9 to TRBJ2-2, with 8 positions matching TRBD1. The V segment lost 4 bases and the J segment 5 bases; nucleotides outside the gene matches: 3. The CDR3 contains 14 residues. The germline V gene has CDR1 SEHNR and CDR2 FQNEAQ (reference sequence). CDR3: CASSWTGSTGELFF. In DNA, the CDR3 is TGTGCCAGCAGCTGGACAGGGTCTACCGGGGAGCTGTTTTTT.

The chain joins TRBV10-3 to TRBJ2-3, with D maybe TRBD2 (5 bases). Germline CDR1 and CDR2: ENHRY and SYGVKD. V lost 8 bases to trimming and J lost 0 bases, with 12 bases between them. This CDR3 has 14 amino acids. The CDR3: CAIEGGGSTDTQYF. The CDR3 DNA sequence: TGTGCCATCGAAGGCGGCGGGAGCACAGATACGCAGTATTTT.

The chain joins TRBV2 to TRBJ2-3; unclear D gene. Trimming shortened V by 4 bases and J by 2 bases, and 13 bases separated the two germline ends. CDR3 length: 15 residues. Germline CDR1 is SNHLY and CDR2 is FYNNEI. The CDR3 here is CASSVRLSATDTQYF. CDR3 bases: TGTGCCAGCAGTGTCCGGCTATCCGCCACAGATACGCAGTATTTT.

This chain uses TRBV15 with TRBJ1-2, with D possibly being TRBD1 (6 bases). This CDR3 is 14 amino acids long. Trimming removed 4 bases from V and 0 bases from J, with 9 bases in between. In germline, CDR1 is LNHNV, CDR2 YYDKDF (reference sequence). The CDR3 loop reads CATSIGGANYGYTF. The CDR3, as DNA: TGTGCCACCAGCATAGGGGGAGCTAACTATGGCTACACCTTC. The whole variable domain, filled in from reference TRBV15 and TRBJ1-2, reads DAMVIQNPRYQVTQFGKPVTLSCSQTLNHNVMYWYQQKSSQAPKLLFHYYDKDFNNEADTPDNFQSRRPNTSFCFLDIRSPGLGDTAMYLCATSIGGANYGYTFGSGTRLTVV.

The genes are TRBV6-5 and TRBJ2-7; TRBD2 matches at 9 bases. The germline gives CDR1 MNHEY, CDR2 SVGAGI. Trimming at V came to 2 bases and at J to 6 bases, leaving 11 bases not matched to a gene. CDR3 length equals 16 residues. The CDR3 DNA follows: TGTGCCAGCAGTTACCATAGCGGGAGTACCCTCGCCGAGCAGTACTTC. This sequence encodes CASSYHSGSTLAEQYF.